One TCR beta chain is described in this entry. The CDR3 is made up of 14 amino acids. Germline V gene sequence: CDR1 MNHEY, CDR2 SMNVEV (reference sequence). Deletions cut 4 bases from V and 1 base from J, with 10 bases between. The sample comes from a study of identical twins' blood T cells. Both ends of each TCR cDNA library bore sample-specific barcodes. TCRdb processed the 5' RACE reads anew with MiXCR; each CDR3 protein has one entry. The sample yields fewer than 450,000 distinct CDR3 sequences, over 25% seen once. This chain uses TRBV27 with TRBJ1-2; tentatively, D is TRBD1 (6 bases). This clonotype was sampled from a woman between 18 and 50 years old in good health. What was sequenced was PBMCs. CDR3 coding DNA: TGTGCCAGCAGTTCCTGGACAGTTAACTATGGCTACACCTTC. This codes for CASSSWTVNYGYTF.